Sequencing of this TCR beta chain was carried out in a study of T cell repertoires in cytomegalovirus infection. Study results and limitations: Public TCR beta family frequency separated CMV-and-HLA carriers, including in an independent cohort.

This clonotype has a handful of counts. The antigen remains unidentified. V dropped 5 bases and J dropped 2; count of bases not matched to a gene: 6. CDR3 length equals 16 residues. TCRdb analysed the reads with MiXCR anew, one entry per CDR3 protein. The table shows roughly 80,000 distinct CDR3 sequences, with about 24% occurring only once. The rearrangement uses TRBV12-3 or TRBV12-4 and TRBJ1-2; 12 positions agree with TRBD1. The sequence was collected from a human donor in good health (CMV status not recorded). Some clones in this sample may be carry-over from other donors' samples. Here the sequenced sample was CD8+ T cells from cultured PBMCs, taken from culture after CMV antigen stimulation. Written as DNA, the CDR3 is TGTGCCAGCAGTACCGGGACAGGGGGCGCCAACTATGGCTACACCTTC. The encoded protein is CASSTGTGGANYGYTF.